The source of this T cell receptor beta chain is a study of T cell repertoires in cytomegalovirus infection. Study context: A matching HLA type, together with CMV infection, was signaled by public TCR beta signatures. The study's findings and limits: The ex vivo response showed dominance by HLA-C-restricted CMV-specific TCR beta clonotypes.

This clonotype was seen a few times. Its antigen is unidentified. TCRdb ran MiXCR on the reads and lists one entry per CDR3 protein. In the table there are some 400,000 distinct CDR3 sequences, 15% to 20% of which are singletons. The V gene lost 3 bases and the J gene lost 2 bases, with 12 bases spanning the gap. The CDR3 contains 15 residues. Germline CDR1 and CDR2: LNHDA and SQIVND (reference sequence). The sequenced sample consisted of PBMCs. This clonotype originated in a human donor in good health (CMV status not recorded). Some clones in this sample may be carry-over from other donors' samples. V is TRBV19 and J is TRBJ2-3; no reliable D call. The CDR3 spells CASSIGQFLTDTQYF. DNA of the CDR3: TGTGCCAGTAGTATTGGCCAATTCCTCACAGATACGCAGTATTTT.